This T cell receptor beta chain derives from a study of OX40 agonist ivuxolimab in advanced cancers. Study information: Patients were dosed with the agonistic anti-OX40 (CD134) antibody ivuxolimab. Among those enrolled, mean age was about 58 years (range 23 to 79) and roughly 84% were male.

Sequencing used immunoSEQ multiplex PCR; TCRdb keeps in-frame clones, though not all of them. The sample records 60,000 to 65,000 clones, 89% being singletons. CDR1 and CDR2 (germline): SNHLY, FYNNEI. Trimming took off 4 bases at V and 1 base at J, with 21 bases between the two ends. This CDR3 contains 18 residues. General observations from the study: Researchers did not determine the expanded peripheral T cells' antigen specificity.

On this clone: Antigen unknown.

Blood draws occurred at baseline, cycle 4 day 1, and cycle 7 day 1. The material sequenced was CD4+ or CD8+ T cells sorted from blood, taken in a trial of the OX40 agonist ivuxolimab. The clonotype comes from an adult with an advanced solid tumor such as melanoma, head and neck, liver or kidney cancer. The chain uses TRBV2 and TRBJ2-3; TRBD2 is a possible D gene (5 bases). Here the CDR3 DNA reads TGTGCCAGCAGTGGTGGCGGGTTTAGGTTTTCAGGCACAGATACGCAGTATTTT. It specifies CASSGGGFRFSGTDTQYF.